A single sample gave rise to the 28 T cell receptor beta chains below, sequenced in a study of shared clonotypes between healthy human individuals. Only in-frame clones appear in the TCRdb table, and some are missing; sequencing was by immunoSEQ multiplex PCR. The sample lists about 2.4 million clones; roughly 93% were seen once. Sequencing used naive CD4+ T cells from PBMCs. Sample subset: CD45RA+ positively selected. The receptors stem from a man between 18 and 35 years old in good health. Some clones in this sample may be carry-over from other donors' samples.

The chain links TRBV29-1 to TRBJ2-2; no firm D call. The V gene lost 4 bases and the J gene lost 5 bases, with 5 bases spanning the gap. CDR1 SQVTM and CDR2 ANQGSEA come from the germline V gene. The CDR3 spans 11 residues. The CDR3 here is CSVGETGELFF. CDR3 nucleotides: TGCAGCGTTGGGGAAACCGGGGAGCTGTTTTTT.

The chain has TRBV13 and TRBJ2-5, with D possibly TRBD2 on 6 matching bases. Trimming took off 4 bases at V and 5 bases at J, with 14 bases between the two ends. Germline V gene lookup returns CDR1 PRHDT and CDR2 FYEKMQ (reference sequence). CDR3 length: 14 residues. CDR3 bases: TGTGCCAGCAGCTCCTCAGCGGGTCCGGAGACCCAGTACTTC. It yields the protein CASSSSAGPETQYF.

The CDR3 bases are TGTGCCAGCAGCTTAGATGTGGACAGTACGAACACCGGGGAGCTGTTTTTT. Translation gives CASSLDVDSTNTGELFF. The chain links TRBV11-3 to TRBJ2-2; perhaps TRBD1 as D (6 bases). The CDR3 is made up of 17 amino acids. V dropped 0 bases and J dropped 0 bases, with 11 bases sitting between them. Germline V gene sequence: CDR1 SGHNT, CDR2 YENEEA.

This chain joins TRBV7-6 and TRBJ2-7; possible D gene TRBD2, 6 bases. Trimming shortened V by 4 bases and J by 3 bases, and 10 bases separated the two germline ends. CDR1 is SGHVS, CDR2 FNYEAQ, per germline. The CDR3 loop spans 13 amino acids. The CDR3 spells CASSSGLYYEQYF. CDR3 nucleotide sequence: TGTGCCAGCAGCTCGGGACTGTACTACGAGCAGTACTTC.

The chain links TRBV5-6 to TRBJ1-5; unclear D gene. The CDR3 length is 10 residues. CDR1 SGHDT and CDR2 YYEEEE come from the germline V gene. The V and J ends lost 5 bases and 8 bases respectively, with 5 bases between them. The chain's CDR3 is CASSSKPQHF. As DNA, the CDR3 is TGTGCCAGCAGTTCGAAGCCCCAGCATTTT. The variable domain in full, with the rest retrieved from reference TRBV5-6 and TRBJ1-5, is DAGVTQSPTHLIKTRGQQVTLRCSPKSGHDTVSWYQQALGQGPQFIFQYYEEEERQRGNFPDRFSGHQFPNYSSELNVNALLLGDSALYLCASSSKPQHFGDGTRLSIL.

In this sample, this clone turned up once. This rearrangement joins TRBV5-1 to TRBJ2-2, with 12 nucleotides matching TRBD2. Trimming took 4 bases from V and 2 from J; bases not matched to a gene: 6. This CDR3 contains 17 residues. Germline V CDR1 and CDR2: SGHRS, YFSETQ. CDR3 loop: CASSQGLAGPNTGELFF. The CDR3 DNA reads TGCGCCAGCAGCCAAGGACTAGCGGGACCTAACACCGGGGAGCTGTTTTTT. The complete variable domain, with remaining parts taken from reference TRBV5-1 and TRBJ2-2, reads KAGVTQTPRYLIKTRGQQVTLSCSPISGHRSVSWYQQTPGQGLQFLFEYFSETQRNKGNFPGRFSGRQFSNSRSEMNVSTLELGDSALYLCASSQGLAGPNTGELFFGEGSRLTVL.

This rearrangement joins TRBV9 to TRBJ2-1; TRBD1 is a possible D gene (6 bases). Trimming took 4 bases from V and 3 from J, leaving 14 bases between them. The germline V gene has CDR1 SGDLS and CDR2 YYNGEE. There are 15 residues in the CDR3. CDR3 DNA sequence: TGTGCCAGCAGCTCAACAGGGTTCTTCTACAATGAGCAGTTCTTC. The encoded protein is CASSSTGFFYNEQFF.

This chain uses TRBV7-9 with TRBJ2-3; 10 nucleotides match TRBD2. Trimming removed 4 bases from V and 4 bases from J; junction bases left unmatched: 11. This CDR3 spans 17 amino acids. Germline V CDR1 and CDR2: SEHNR, FQNEAQ (reference sequence). In DNA form, the CDR3 reads TGTGCCAGCAGCTCCCGATGGACTAGCGGAGTTTCAGATACGCAGTATTTT. Translated, it gives CASSSRWTSGVSDTQYF.

The chain combines TRBV5-1 with TRBJ2-3, with D maybe TRBD1 (5 bases). Trimming removed 0 bases from V and 0 bases from J, with 8 bases in between. Germline CDR1 and CDR2: SGHRS and YFSETQ. This CDR3 is built from 15 residues. The CDR3: CASSLETASTDTQYF. The CDR3 region has the DNA TGCGCCAGCAGCTTGGAGACAGCAAGCACAGATACGCAGTATTTT. The full variable domain, with the rest looked up from reference TRBV5-1 and TRBJ2-3, is KAGVTQTPRYLIKTRGQQVTLSCSPISGHRSVSWYQQTPGQGLQFLFEYFSETQRNKGNFPGRFSGRQFSNSRSEMNVSTLELGDSALYLCASSLETASTDTQYFGPGTRLTVL.

The J gene is TRBJ2-1, the V gene TRBV7-3; 7 bases line up with TRBD2. Per germline, CDR1 SGHTA and CDR2 FQGTGA. V lost 5 bases, J lost 4 bases, and 2 bases stayed unmatched. This CDR3 spans 13 amino acids. In DNA form, the CDR3 reads TGTGCCAGCAGCCAGGGACTATACAATGAGCAGTTCTTC. Translating gives CASSQGLYNEQFF.

The genes are TRBV5-1 and TRBJ2-3; 11 bases agree with TRBD1. J was trimmed by 2 bases and V by 0 bases; bases with no gene match: 14. CDR3 length: 20 residues. Germline lookup yields CDR1 SGHRS and CDR2 YFSETQ. CDR3 loop: CASSLDHARGTGGFTDTQYF. CDR3 bases: TGCGCCAGCAGCTTGGACCACGCGAGGGGGACAGGGGGTTTCACAGATACGCAGTATTTT.

The chain's CDR3 is CAISVGQGAKSFTSYEQYF. The CDR3 coding sequence is TGTGCCATCAGCGTTGGACAGGGGGCGAAGTCGTTTACATCCTACGAGCAGTACTTC. J is TRBJ2-7 and V is TRBV10-3; 11 nucleotides line up with TRBD1. V shed 6 bases, J shed 1 base, and the junction held 17 bases outside the gene matches. The germline V gene has CDR1 ENHRY and CDR2 SYGVKD. CDR3 length: 19 residues.

As for this clone: Other DNA sequences in this specimen translate into the identical CDR3. The chain is built from TRBV6-5 and TRBJ1-2, with D perhaps TRBD1 (6 bases). The CDR3 runs 13 residues. Trimming took 5 bases from V and 2 from J, leaving 9 bases between them. The germline V gene encodes CDR1 MNHEY and CDR2 SVGAGI. As DNA, the CDR3 is TGTGCCAGCAGTCAACAGGGAAACTATGGCTACACCTTC. Its protein is CASSQQGNYGYTF.

The table lists this clone with a count of one. The chain links TRBV7-3 to TRBJ2-2, with D perhaps assigned TRBD1 or TRBD2 (5 bases each). V was trimmed by 5 bases and J by 8 bases, leaving 12 bases between them. Germline V gene data show CDR1 as SGHTA and CDR2 as FQGTGA. The CDR3 runs to 13 residues. CDR3 amino acids: CASSQRGAGELFF. The CDR3, as DNA: TGTGCCAGCAGCCAGAGGGGTGCTGGGGAGCTGTTTTTT.

V and J are TRBV6-5 and TRBJ1-3, with a weak D call TRBD1 (6 bases). CDR3 length equals 15 residues. CDR1 MNHEY and CDR2 SVGAGI come from the germline V gene. Trimming removed 4 bases at V and 5 bases at J, with 15 bases between. The CDR3 sequence is CASSSHRDTRNTIYF. CDR3 nucleotide sequence: TGTGCCAGCAGTTCCCACCGGGACACTAGAAACACCATATATTTT.

The chain carries TRBV6-6 and TRBJ2-3; 9 nucleotides line up with TRBD2. Trimming took 1 base from V and 5 from J; bases not matched to a gene: 7. CDR3 length: 16 residues. Germline V lookup: CDR1 MNHNY, CDR2 SVGAGI (reference sequence). CDR3 coding DNA: TGTGCCAGCAGTTACTGGGTAGCGGGAGTCGTAGATACGCAGTATTTT. Residues: CASSYWVAGVVDTQYF.

This clone was found once. Other DNA variants within this sample encode the same CDR3. V usage is TRBV18 and J usage is TRBJ2-5; 7 positions agree with TRBD1. Per germline, CDR1 KGHSH and CDR2 LQKENI. The CDR3 runs to 13 residues. Trimming took 3 bases from V and 5 from J; bases not matched to a gene: 3. CDR3 sequence (DNA): TGTGCCAGCTCACCGACAGGGTTGGAGACCCAGTACTTC. It translates to CASSPTGLETQYF. Full variable domain (missing parts from reference TRBV18 and TRBJ2-5): NAGVMQNPRHLVRRRGQEARLRCSPMKGHSHVYWYRQLPEEGLKFMVYLQKENIIDESGMPKERFSAEFPKEGPSILRIQQVVRGDSAAYFCASSPTGLETQYFGPGTRLLVL.

The J gene is TRBJ1-1, the V gene TRBV9; D not resolved. Germline values: CDR1 SGDLS, CDR2 YYNGEE. This CDR3 has 15 amino acids. Trimming pared 0 bases from V and 1 base from J, leaving 10 bases between. CDR3 nucleotide sequence: TGTGCCAGCAGCGTAGAGGCCCATCAGAACACTGAAGCTTTCTTT. As protein: CASSVEAHQNTEAFF. Full variable domain (missing parts from reference TRBV9 and TRBJ1-1): DSGVTQTPKHLITATGQRVTLRCSPRSGDLSVYWYQQSLDQGLQFLIQYYNGEERAKGNILERFSAQQFPDLHSELNLSSLELGDSALYFCASSVEAHQNTEAFFGQGTRLTVV.

V is TRBV11-3 and J is TRBJ1-3; D unclear. The CDR3 runs to 16 residues. Trimming removed 1 base at V and 0 bases at J, with 10 bases between. Germline V gene lookup returns CDR1 SGHNT and CDR2 YENEEA. This CDR3 reads CASSLGYGNSGNTIYF. CDR3 in DNA: TGTGCCAGCAGCTTAGGGTACGGCAACTCTGGAAACACCATATATTTT.

This clone has a single count. The V gene is TRBV30, the J gene TRBJ2-7; TRBD2 matches at 8 bases. Losses at the gene ends were 3 bases for V and 2 bases for J; bases not matched to a gene: 6. The CDR3 is 14 residues long. Germline values: CDR1 GTSNPN, CDR2 SVGIG (reference sequence). For the CDR3, the DNA is TGTGCCTGGAGAAGGAGAGCGGGAGCCTACGAGCAGTACTTC. This encodes CAWRRRAGAYEQYF.

J is TRBJ1-1 and V is TRBV19; 9 bases fit TRBD1. Trimming cost V 6 bases and J 3 bases; bases outside gene matches: 8. There are 15 residues in the CDR3. Germline V gene data show CDR1 as LNHDA and CDR2 as SQIVND (reference sequence). The chain's CDR3 is CASRDRGLGDTEAFF. As DNA, the CDR3 is TGTGCCAGTAGGGACAGGGGATTGGGCGACACTGAAGCTTTCTTT.

The genes are TRBV27 and TRBJ2-7; the match to TRBD1 covers 9 bases. V lost 7 bases to trimming and J lost 3 bases; unmatched junction nucleotides: 4. CDR1 is MNHEY, CDR2 SMNVEV, per germline (reference sequence). The CDR3 totals 13 residues. CDR3 coding DNA: TGTGCCAGCATTTCGACAGGGGGCTACGAGCAGTACTTC. As protein: CASISTGGYEQYF.

V gene TRBV28 combines with J gene TRBJ2-4; 7 bases match TRBD1. The CDR3 totals 15 residues. Germline CDR1 reads MDHEN; CDR2 reads SYDVKM. Unmatched junction bases numbered 6, after V lost 5 bases and J lost 2 bases. The CDR3 DNA reads TGTGCCAGCAGTCGCTTGACAGGGACCAAAAACATTCAGTACTTC. Translating gives CASSRLTGTKNIQYF.

The V call is TRBV6-1, the J call TRBJ2-1; the D is unclear. Trimming cost V 6 bases and J 8 bases, with 8 bases left between them. The CDR3 is 11 residues long. The V gene's germline CDR1 is MNHNS and CDR2 SASEGT. The CDR3 reads CASRGVDEQFF. DNA of the CDR3: TGTGCCAGCAGGGGTGTGGATGAGCAGTTCTTC.

Here the CDR3 DNA reads TGTGCCAGCAGTTTATCGGGTACAGGGAGGGTCTACGAGCAGTACTTC. Protein: CASSLSGTGRVYEQYF. This chain connects TRBV28 to TRBJ2-7, with a weak D call TRBD2 (7 bases). V gave up 1 base and J gave up 3 bases, with 16 bases separating them. The CDR3 covers 16 residues. Germline-derived CDR1 and CDR2 are MDHEN and SYDVKM.

This clone was recorded once. The chain has TRBV19 and TRBJ2-7, with D possibly being TRBD1 or TRBD2 (5 bases each). The CDR3 covers 15 residues. Germline lookup yields CDR1 LNHDA and CDR2 SQIVND (reference sequence). Trimming removed 1 base from V and 2 bases from J, with 12 bases in between. The CDR3, as DNA: TGTGCCAGTAGTATAGGTCAGGGAGCAACCTACGAGCAGTACTTC. This codes for CASSIGQGATYEQYF. Filled out from reference TRBV19 and TRBJ2-7, the complete variable domain reads DGGITQSPKYLFRKEGQNVTLSCEQNLNHDAMYWYRQDPGQGLRLIYYSQIVNDFQKGDIAEGYSVSREKKESFPLTVTSAQKNPTAFYLCASSIGQGATYEQYFGPGTRLTVT.

In this sample, this clone turned up once. J is TRBJ1-2 and V is TRBV5-1; no firm D call. Germline V gives CDR1 SGHRS, CDR2 YFSETQ. Deletions cut 2 bases from V and 8 bases from J, with 16 bases between. The CDR3 covers 14 residues. In DNA form, the CDR3 reads TGCGCCAGCAGCTTCGAGGGTCGGACTGGAGGCTACACCTTC. Translated, it gives CASSFEGRTGGYTF.

This clone was observed a few times. CDR3 sequence reads: CASSLRLLNQPQHF. The CDR3 DNA reads TGTGCCAGCAGTTTAAGGCTGCTTAATCAGCCCCAGCATTTT. The V gene is TRBV28, the J gene TRBJ1-5; unclear D gene. CDR3 length: 14 residues. V lost 2 bases, J lost 4 bases, and 9 bases lay in between. CDR1 and CDR2 (germline): MDHEN, SYDVKM.